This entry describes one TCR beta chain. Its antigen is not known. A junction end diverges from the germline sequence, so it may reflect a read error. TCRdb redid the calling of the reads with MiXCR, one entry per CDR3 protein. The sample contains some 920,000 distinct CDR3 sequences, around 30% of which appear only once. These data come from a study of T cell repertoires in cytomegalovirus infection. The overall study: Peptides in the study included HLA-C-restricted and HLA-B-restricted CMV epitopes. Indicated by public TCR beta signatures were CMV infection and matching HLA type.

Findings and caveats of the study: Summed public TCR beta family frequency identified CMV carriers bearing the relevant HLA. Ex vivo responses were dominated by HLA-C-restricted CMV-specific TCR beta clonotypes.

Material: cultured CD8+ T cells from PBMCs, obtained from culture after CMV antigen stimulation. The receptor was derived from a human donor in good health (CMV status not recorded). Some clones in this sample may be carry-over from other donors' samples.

The CDR3 DNA follows: TGTGCCACCAGCGGAAGGGCGACGTACGAGCAGTACTTC. It yields the protein CATSGRATYEQYF. V is TRBV5-4 and J is TRBJ2-7; weak D call: TRBD2 (5 bases). The CDR3 spans 13 residues. Germline V gene data show CDR1 as SGHNT and CDR2 as YYREEE (reference sequence).